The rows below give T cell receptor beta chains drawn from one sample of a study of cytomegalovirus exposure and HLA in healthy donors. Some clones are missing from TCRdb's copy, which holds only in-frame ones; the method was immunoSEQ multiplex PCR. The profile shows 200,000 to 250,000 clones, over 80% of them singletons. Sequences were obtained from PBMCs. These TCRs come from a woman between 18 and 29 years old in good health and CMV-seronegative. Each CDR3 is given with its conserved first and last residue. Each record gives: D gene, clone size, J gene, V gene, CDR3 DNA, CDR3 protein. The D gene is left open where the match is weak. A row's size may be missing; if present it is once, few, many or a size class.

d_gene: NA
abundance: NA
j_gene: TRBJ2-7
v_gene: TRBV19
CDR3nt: TGTGCCAGTAGTGTTCTTTCGGGCTACGAGCAGTACTTC
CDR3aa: CASSVLSGYEQYF

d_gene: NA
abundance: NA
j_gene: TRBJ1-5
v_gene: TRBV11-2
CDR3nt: TGTGCCAGCAGCAGGACTCCTGATAGCAATCAGCCCCAGCATTTT
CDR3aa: CASSRTPDSNQPQHF

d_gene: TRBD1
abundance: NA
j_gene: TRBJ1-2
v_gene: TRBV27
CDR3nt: TGTGCCAGCAGCACTCATAGACCGGGACAGGGGGGCGGCTACACCTTC
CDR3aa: CASSTHRPGQGGGYTF

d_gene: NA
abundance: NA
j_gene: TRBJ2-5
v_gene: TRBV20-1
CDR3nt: TGCAGTGCTATCCGTAAGACCCAGTACTTC
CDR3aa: CSAIRKTQYF

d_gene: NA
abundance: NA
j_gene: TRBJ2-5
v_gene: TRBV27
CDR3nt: TGTGCCAGCAGCCTAAGGGGGGGTATGGAGGAGACCCAGTACTTC
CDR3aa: CASSLRGGMEETQYF

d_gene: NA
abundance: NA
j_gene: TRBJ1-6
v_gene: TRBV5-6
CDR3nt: TGTGCCAGCAGCTTGGCCCTTTCACCCCTCCACTTT
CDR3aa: CASSLALSPLHF

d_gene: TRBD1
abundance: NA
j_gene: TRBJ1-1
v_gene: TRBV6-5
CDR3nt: TGTGCCAGCAGTTACTTAACAGGGGTGAAGAACACTGAAGCTTTCTTT
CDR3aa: CASSYLTGVKNTEAFF

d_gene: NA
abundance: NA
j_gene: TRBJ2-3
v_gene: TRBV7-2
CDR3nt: TGTGCCAGCAGCTTAGGCCTCGGACACACAGATACGCAGTATTTT
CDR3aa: CASSLGLGHTDTQYF

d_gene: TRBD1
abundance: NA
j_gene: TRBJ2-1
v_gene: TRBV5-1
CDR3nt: TGCGCCAGCAGCTTAGGCAGGGGGCGCTTTGAGCAGTTCTTC
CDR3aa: CASSLGRGRFEQFF

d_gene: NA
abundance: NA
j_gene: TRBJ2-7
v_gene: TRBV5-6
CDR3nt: TGTGCCAGCAGCTTGGTGCGGCGAGGGTCGGTTTACGAGCAGTACTTC
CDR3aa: CASSLVRRGSVYEQYF

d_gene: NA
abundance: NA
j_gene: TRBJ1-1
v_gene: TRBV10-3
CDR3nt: TGTGCCATCAGTTTACAGGGAGGGGAGACTGAAGCTTTCTTT
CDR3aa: CAISLQGGETEAFF

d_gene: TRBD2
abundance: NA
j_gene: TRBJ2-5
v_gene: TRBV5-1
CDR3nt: TGCGCCAGCAGCAGGGGTAGCGGGGTGTCCCAGTACTTC
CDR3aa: CASSRGSGVSQYF

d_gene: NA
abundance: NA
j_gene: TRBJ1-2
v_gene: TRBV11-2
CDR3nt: TGTGCCAGCAGCCCCGACAGAAACTATGGCTACACCTTC
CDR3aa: CASSPDRNYGYTF

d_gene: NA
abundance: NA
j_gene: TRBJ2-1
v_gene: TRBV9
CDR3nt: TGTGCCAGCAGCGGAATAGCCGAAAGCTCCTACAATGAGCAGTTCTTC
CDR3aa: CASSGIAESSYNEQFF

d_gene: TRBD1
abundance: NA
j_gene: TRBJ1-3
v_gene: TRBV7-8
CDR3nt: TGTGCCAGCAGCCTAATGAAGAGAATTACAGGGGTGGATGGAAACACCATATATTTT
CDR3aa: CASSLMKRITGVDGNTIYF

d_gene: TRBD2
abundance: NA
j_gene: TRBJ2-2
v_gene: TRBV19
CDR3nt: TGTGCCAGTAGTATTCGACTAGCGGGAGACACCGGGGAGCTGTTTTTT
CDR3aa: CASSIRLAGDTGELFF

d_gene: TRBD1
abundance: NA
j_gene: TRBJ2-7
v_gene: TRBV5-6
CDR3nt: TGTGCCAGCAGCCCGACAGGGATCCACGAGCAGTACTTC
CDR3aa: CASSPTGIHEQYF

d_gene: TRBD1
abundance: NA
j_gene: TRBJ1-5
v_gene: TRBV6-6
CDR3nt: TGTGCCAGCAGTTCAGGCAGGGGGCTAGGCAATCAGCCCCAGCATTTT
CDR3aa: CASSSGRGLGNQPQHF

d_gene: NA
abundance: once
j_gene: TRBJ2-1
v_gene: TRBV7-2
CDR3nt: TGTGCCAGCAGCTCCCTACTAGCTTCGCCGTTCTTC
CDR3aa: CASSSLLASPFF

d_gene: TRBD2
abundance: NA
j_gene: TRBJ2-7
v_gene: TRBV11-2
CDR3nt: TGTGCCAGCAGCTTAGTAGTGGCGGGAGGGCCCCTCATATACGAGCAGTACTTC
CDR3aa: CASSLVVAGGPLIYEQYF

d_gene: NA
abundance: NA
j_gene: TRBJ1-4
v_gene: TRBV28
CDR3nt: TGTGCCAGCGGACTAGAATTGGGACTCAGTGGTAGTAATGAAAAACTGTTTTTT
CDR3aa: CASGLELGLSGSNEKLFF

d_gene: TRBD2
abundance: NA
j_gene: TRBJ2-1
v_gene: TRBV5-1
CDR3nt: TGCGCCAGCAGCCCGGGACTAGCGGGGGCCTGGGAGCAGTTCTTC
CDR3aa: CASSPGLAGAWEQFF

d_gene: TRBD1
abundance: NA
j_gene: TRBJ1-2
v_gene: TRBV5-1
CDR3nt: TGCGCCAGCAGCCCGGGGACAGGGGGCCGTAACTATGGCTACACCTTC
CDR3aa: CASSPGTGGRNYGYTF

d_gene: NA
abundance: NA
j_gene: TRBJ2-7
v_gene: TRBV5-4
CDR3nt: TGTGCCAGCAGCTTGTTTTCTGGGAGGATAGGAGGGGAGCAGTACTTC
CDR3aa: CASSLFSGRIGGEQYF

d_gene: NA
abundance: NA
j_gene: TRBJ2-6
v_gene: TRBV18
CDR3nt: TGTGCCAGCTCACCCGGGGGCTCTGGGGCCAACGTCCTGACTTTC
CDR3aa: CASSPGGSGANVLTF

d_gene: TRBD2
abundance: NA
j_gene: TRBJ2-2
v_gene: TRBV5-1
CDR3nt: TGCGCCAGCAGCGATGCGGGGGTAACGGGCACCGGGGAGCTGTTTTTT
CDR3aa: CASSDAGVTGTGELFF

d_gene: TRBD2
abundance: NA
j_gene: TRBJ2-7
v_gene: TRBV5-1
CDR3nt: TGCGCCAGCAGCCCCGGGGGGGAGGGCGACTCGAGCTTC
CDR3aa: CASSPGGEGDSSF

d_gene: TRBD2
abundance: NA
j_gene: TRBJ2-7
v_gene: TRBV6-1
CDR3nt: TGTGCCAGCAGTGAAGGACTAGCGGGAGGGTACGAGCAGTACTTC
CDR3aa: CASSEGLAGGYEQYF

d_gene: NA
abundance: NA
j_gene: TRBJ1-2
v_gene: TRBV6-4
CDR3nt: TGTGCCAGCAGTCCTAACAGGGTCCATGGCTACACCTTC
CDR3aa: CASSPNRVHGYTF

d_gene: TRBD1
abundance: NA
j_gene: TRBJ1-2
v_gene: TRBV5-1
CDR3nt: TGCGCCAGCAGCTTGGGACAGGGGGCAAGGTATGGCTACACCTTC
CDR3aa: CASSLGQGARYGYTF

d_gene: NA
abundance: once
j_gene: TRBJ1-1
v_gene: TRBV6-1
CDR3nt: TGTGCCAGCAGTGAACGCGGGTGGGGGGTGAACACTGAAGCTTTCTTT
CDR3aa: CASSERGWGVNTEAFF

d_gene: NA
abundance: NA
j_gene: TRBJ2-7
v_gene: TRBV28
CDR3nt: TGTGCCAGCAGTTTAAGGAGTTCGGTAATGTACGAGCAGTACTTC
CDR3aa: CASSLRSSVMYEQYF

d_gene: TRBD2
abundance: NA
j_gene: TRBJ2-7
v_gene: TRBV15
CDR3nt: TGTGCCACCAGCAGAGATTTAAGCGGGAGGAGTTCCTACGAGCAGTACTTC
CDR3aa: CATSRDLSGRSSYEQYF

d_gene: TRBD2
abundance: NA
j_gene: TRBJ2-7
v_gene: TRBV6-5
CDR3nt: TGTGCCAGCAGTCTAGCGGGAGGGCCCTACGAGCAGTACTTC
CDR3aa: CASSLAGGPYEQYF

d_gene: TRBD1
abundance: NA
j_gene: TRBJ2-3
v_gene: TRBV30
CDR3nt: TGTGCCTGGAGTGTGGGACAGGGCCGGTTGTTTGGTACGCAGTATTTT
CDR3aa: CAWSVGQGRLFGTQYF

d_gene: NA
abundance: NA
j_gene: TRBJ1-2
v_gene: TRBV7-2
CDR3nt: TGTGCCAGCAGCTTCGGGACAAGCCCCTATGGCTACACCTTC
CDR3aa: CASSFGTSPYGYTF

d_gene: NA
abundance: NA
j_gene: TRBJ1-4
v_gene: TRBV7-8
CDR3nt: TGTGCCAGCAGCTTCGAACAGCTTAATGAAAAACTGTTTTTT
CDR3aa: CASSFEQLNEKLFF

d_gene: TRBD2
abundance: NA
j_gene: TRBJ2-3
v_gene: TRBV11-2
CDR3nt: TGTGCCAGCAGCTCCGGACTAGCGATACCACAGGGGCAGTATTTT
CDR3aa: CASSSGLAIPQGQYF

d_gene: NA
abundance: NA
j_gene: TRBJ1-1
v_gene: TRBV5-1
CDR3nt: TGCGCCAGCAGCTTGCTGGAGAATAAGAACACTGAAGCTTTCTTT
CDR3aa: CASSLLENKNTEAFF

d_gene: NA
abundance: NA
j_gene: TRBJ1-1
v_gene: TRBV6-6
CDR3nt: TGTGCCAGCAGTTACACGACAGGCACTGAAGCTTTCTTT
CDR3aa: CASSYTTGTEAFF

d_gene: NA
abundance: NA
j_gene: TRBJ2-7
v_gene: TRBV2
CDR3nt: TGTGCCAGCAGTGACAAGCGGGCGCCGGCCTACGAGCAGTACTTC
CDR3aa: CASSDKRAPAYEQYF

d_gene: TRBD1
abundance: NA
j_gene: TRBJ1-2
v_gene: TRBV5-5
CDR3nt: TGTGCCAGCAGCCTATCCGGGACAGGGGGCTATGGCTACACCTTC
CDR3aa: CASSLSGTGGYGYTF

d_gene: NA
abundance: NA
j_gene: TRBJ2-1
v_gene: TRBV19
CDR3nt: TGTGCCAGTAGTATAGCTGTCCGGGTCCAATCCTACAATGAGCAGTTCTTC
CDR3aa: CASSIAVRVQSYNEQFF

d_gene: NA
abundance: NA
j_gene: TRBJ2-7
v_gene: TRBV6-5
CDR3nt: TGTGCCAGCAGATTGGGGCACGAGCAGTACTTC
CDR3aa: CASRLGHEQYF

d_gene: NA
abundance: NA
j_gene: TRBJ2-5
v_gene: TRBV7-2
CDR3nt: TGTGCCAGCAGCTTGGCCGGGGGTGGGGAGACCCAGTACTTC
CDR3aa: CASSLAGGGETQYF

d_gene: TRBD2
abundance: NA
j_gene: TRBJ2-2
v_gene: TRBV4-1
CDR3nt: TGCGCCAGCAGCCACGCTAGCGGGAGTGTAGATACCGGGGAGCTGTTTTTT
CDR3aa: CASSHASGSVDTGELFF

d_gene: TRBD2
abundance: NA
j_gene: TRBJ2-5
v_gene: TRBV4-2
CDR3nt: TGTGCCAGCAGCCAATTTAGCGGGATAGAGACCCAGTACTTC
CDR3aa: CASSQFSGIETQYF

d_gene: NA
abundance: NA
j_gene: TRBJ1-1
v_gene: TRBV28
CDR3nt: TGTGCCAGCCTTTGGGCGAACACTGAAGCTTTCTTT
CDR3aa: CASLWANTEAFF

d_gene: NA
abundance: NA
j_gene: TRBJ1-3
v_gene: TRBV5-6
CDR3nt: TGTGCCAGCAGCTTGGGCGCCAGGCGAAACACCATATATTTT
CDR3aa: CASSLGARRNTIYF

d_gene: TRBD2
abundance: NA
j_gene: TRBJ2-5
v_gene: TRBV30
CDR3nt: TGTGCCGCGAGCGGGGGGGAGACCCAGTACTTC
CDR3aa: CAASGGETQYF

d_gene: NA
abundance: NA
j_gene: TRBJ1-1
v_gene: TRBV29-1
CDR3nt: TGCAGCGTTCCCTCAGGGGTTGGTACGAACACTGAAGCTTTCTTT
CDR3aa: CSVPSGVGTNTEAFF

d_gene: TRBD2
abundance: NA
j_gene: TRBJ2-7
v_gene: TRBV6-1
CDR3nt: TGTGCCAGCAGTGGACACGGGACTAGCGGGAGGTCCTACGAGCAGTACTTC
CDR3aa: CASSGHGTSGRSYEQYF

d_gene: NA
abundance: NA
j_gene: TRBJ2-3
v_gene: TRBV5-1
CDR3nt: TGCGCCAGCAGCTTGCTTGGCGGGCCATCCACAGATACGCAGTATTTT
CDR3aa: CASSLLGGPSTDTQYF

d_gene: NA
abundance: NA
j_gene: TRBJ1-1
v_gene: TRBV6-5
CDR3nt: TGTGCCAGCAGTTACTCGAGGTCGGGGGACGATGGGGCCTTCTTT
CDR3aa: CASSYSRSGDDGAFF

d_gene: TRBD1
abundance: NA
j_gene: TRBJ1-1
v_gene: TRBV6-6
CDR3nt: TGTGCCAGCAGTGCAAACCAGGGGGCGCGGACTAAGGCAGCTTTCTTT
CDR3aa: CASSANQGARTKAAFF